This TCR beta chain was documented in a study of blood T cell repertoires in COVID-19. At the level of the study: Sources were T cells, B-cell-depleted T cells, or PBMCs; the material itself was cDNA or gDNA.

The V end lost 0 bases, the J end lost 0 bases, and 7 bases lay between the germline ends. CDR3 length: 15 amino acids. CDR1 and CDR2 from the germline V gene are SGHNT and YENEEA. Repertoires were generated with immunoSEQ multiplex PCR, while TCRdb's copy carries only in-frame clones and drops some. The sample has about 280,000 clones, more than 75% seen once. The chain couples TRBV11-3 to TRBJ2-3, with a weak D call TRBD2 (6 bases). Sample: peripheral blood. The source of this sequence is a woman younger than 45 who had recovered from COVID-19. CDR3 protein: CASSLDAGSTDTQYF. The CDR3 coding sequence is TGTGCCAGCAGCTTAGACGCGGGAAGCACAGATACGCAGTATTTT.